This T cell receptor (beta chain) came from a study of blood T cell repertoires in COVID-19. Sequencing used immunoSEQ multiplex PCR; TCRdb keeps in-frame clones, though not all of them. Of some 290,000 clones in the sample, approximately 90% were seen once. Participants' own reports of clinical history determined their cohort assignment. Between the trimmed V and J ends, which lost 0 bases and 3 bases, there was a span of 22 bases. There are 19 residues in the CDR3. In germline, CDR1 is SGHRS, CDR2 YFSETQ. The source of this sequence is a woman between 35 and 50 years old with acute COVID-19. The chain joins TRBV5-1 to TRBJ1-3; D perhaps matches TRBD1 (5 bases). The sample comprised PBMCs or T cells enriched from blood (not recorded which). In nucleotides, the CDR3 is TGCGCCAGCAGCTTGGGGGTCTTGAATACAGGACGAGTTGGAAACACCATATATTTT. Translation: CASSLGVLNTGRVGNTIYF.